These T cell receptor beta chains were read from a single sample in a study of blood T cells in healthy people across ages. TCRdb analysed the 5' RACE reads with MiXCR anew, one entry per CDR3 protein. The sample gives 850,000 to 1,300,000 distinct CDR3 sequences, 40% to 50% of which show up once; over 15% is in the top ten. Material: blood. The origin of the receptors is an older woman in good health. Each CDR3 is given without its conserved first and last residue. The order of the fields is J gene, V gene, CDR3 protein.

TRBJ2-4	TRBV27	ASKRGEIQY
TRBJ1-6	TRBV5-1	ASSLEGQGNSPLH
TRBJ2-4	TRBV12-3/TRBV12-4	ASSSTSKNIQY
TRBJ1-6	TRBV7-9	ASSLASGTGDSPLH
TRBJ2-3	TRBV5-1	ASNLGGGTDTQY
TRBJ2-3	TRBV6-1	ASSGAGFTDTQY
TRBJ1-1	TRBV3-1	ASSPTPSGTGHTEAF
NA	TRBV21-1	ASGTSGGWETQY
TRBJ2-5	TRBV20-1	SARDRWDRGLDGETQY
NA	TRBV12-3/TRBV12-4	ASSGTGTSGRPRAYEQY
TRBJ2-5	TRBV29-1	SVERRAWETQY
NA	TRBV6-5	ASSGQGPTYEQY
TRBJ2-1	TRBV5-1	ASSTGQTRQF
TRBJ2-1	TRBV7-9	ASARRGLYNEQF
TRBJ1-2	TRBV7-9	ASSLAAGASGGYT
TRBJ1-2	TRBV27	ASSVQANYGYT
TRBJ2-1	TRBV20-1	SAPPAGARADNEQF
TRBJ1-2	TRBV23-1	ASSQSPHRDLYGYT
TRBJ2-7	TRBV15	ATSREAGEQY
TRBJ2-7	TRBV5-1	ASRSEIAGVYEQY
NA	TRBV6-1	ASSGWDGYSYEQY
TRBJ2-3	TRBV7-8	ASSLRDRRTDTQY
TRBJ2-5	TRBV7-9	ASSLDGGRETQY
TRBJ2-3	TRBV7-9	ASSQGSPADTQY
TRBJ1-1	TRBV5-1	ASSTDGTANTEAF
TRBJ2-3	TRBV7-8	ASSLPRTGPRNADTQY
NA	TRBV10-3	AIKEEGRPYGQY
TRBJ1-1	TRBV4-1	ASSPRRNTEAF
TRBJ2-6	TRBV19	ASSSPPVRDRTGANVLT
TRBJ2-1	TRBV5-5	ASSRTSGSVNEQF
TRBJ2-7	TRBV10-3	AISESFGWGEQY
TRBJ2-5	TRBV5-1	ASRAGLLNFQETQY
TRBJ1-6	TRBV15	ATSRDLGSSYNSPLH
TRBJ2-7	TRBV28	ASSLAAASRISILREQY
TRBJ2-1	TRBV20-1	SARPGLAEYNEQF
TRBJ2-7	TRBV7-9	ASTPRDSYEQY
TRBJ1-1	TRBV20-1	SATGPLNTEAF
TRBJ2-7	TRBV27	ASSTLAGASYGQY
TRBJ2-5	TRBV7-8	ASSLAYRTGYQETQY
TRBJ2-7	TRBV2	ASRAESYEQY
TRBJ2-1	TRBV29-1	SVRTSGTNEQF
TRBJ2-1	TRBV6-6	ASSSQGANEQF
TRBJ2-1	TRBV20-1	SVGRGHSYNEQF
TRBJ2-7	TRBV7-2	ASSRRGLESYEQY
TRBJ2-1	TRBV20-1	SARDPAISREQF
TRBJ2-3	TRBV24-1	ATSRTSGSRADTQY
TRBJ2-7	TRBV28	ASSYPRTYEQY
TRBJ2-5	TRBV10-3	AISGASGRRETQY
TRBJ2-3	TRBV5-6	ASSLGLAGDGPTDTQY
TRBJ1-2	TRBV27	ASSSGTGRYGYT